The clone carrying this T cell receptor beta chain was seen a few times. CD25-based Treg depletion was applied to purified naive CD4+ T cells. Semi-nested PCR with Nested Universal Primer A followed constant-region reverse priming of full-length variable regions. MiXCR was run by TCRdb on the 5' RACE reads, yielding one entry per CDR3 protein. Of more than 4,500 distinct CDR3 sequences listed, 30% to 40% are singletons. The sample consisted of naive CD4+ T cells sorted from a lymph node. Subset of the sample: naive CD4+ T cells, CD4+CD45RA+CD25-. This clonotype originated in a female donor with breast cancer.

The DNA of the CDR3 is TGCAGTGCCCTCGGACTCCAAGAGACCCAGTACTTC. This sequence encodes CSALGLQETQYF. This chain uses TRBV20-1 with TRBJ2-5; a weak D match, TRBD2 (5 bases). The CDR3 consists of 12 residues. The germline V gene encodes CDR1 DFQATT and CDR2 SNEGSKA (reference sequence). V lost 6 bases and J 1 base, leaving 9 bases between the germline ends.